The T cell receptor beta chain described here comes from a study of breast tumors, draining lymph nodes, adjacent tissues. Study conclusions and caveats: Findings are consistent with lymph node origin and intratumoral expansion of most tumor T cells. The lymph node origin of tumor T cells was framed as consistent with a hypothesis, not demonstrated.

This clonotype was recorded many times. Its target is not known. The CDR3 has 16 amino acids. The V and J ends lost 5 bases and 1 base respectively, with 18 bases between them. CDR1 is MNHEY and CDR2 is SMNVEV in the germline V gene (reference sequence). TCRdb re-called the multiplex PCR reads with MiXCR, one entry per CDR3 protein. The profile covers about 53,000 distinct CDR3 sequences, with around 40% appearing a single time and roughly a tenth taken by the ten largest. Input material: breast tumor tissue. V is TRBV27 and J is TRBJ2-7; possibly TRBD1 for D (6 bases). This TCR came from a female donor with breast cancer. Some clones in this sample may be carry-over from other donors' samples. The CDR3 bases are TGTGCCAGCAGTGAGCTTGGACAGCAAAGGTCCTACGAGCAGTACTTC. Its translation: CASSELGQQRSYEQYF.